These T cell receptor beta chains were read from a single sample in a study of identifying expanded T cells in peripheral blood. The assay was immunoSEQ multiplex PCR, and TCRdb's table has in-frame clones only and misses some. The data show about 100,000 clones, around 88% seen once. Sequencing used blood. The receptors were gathered from a person aged 18-69 years in good health. CDR3s include the opening cysteine and the closing phenylalanine or tryptophan. The D gene is left open where the match is weak. Rows give clone size only sometimes, using once, few, many, or a class for an expanded clone.

TRBJ2-1	TRBD1	.	TRBV10-1	TGCGCCAGCAGTGAGTCGTCCGGGACAGGGATAAATGAGCAGTTCTTC	CASSESSGTGINEQFF
TRBJ2-7	.	.	TRBV6-6	TGTGCCAGCAGTACGAGACAGGAGAACTACGAGCAGTACTTC	CASSTRQENYEQYF
TRBJ2-1	TRBD2	.	TRBV6-4	TGTGCCAGCAGTGAAGTCACTAGCGGTATTTTGGATGAGCAGTTCTTC	CASSEVTSGILDEQFF
TRBJ2-5	.	.	TRBV7-6	TGTGCCAGCAGCCGTGGGGAGACCCAGTACTTC	CASSRGETQYF
TRBJ1-1	.	.	TRBV7-8	TGTGCCAGCAGCTTAGAAGTACGGCTCATGAACACTGAAGCTTTCTTT	CASSLEVRLMNTEAFF
TRBJ1-2	TRBD1	.	TRBV19	TGTGCCAGTAGTATCGACAGGGTTGGCTACACCTTC	CASSIDRVGYTF
TRBJ1-2	TRBD1	.	TRBV19	TGTGCCAGTAGTATAGAAAGGGGGCCTGGCTACACCTTC	CASSIERGPGYTF
TRBJ2-6	TRBD1	.	TRBV28	TGTGCCAGCAGTTTAGGGACAGTCGCTGTGGCCAACGTCCTGACTTTC	CASSLGTVAVANVLTF
TRBJ2-2	.	.	TRBV7-2	TGTGCCAGCAGCTTAGCCGGACATACCGGGGAGCTGTTTTTT	CASSLAGHTGELFF
TRBJ1-1	.	once	TRBV30	TGTGCCTGGACCGGTGGGGGCCCAGCTTTCTTT	CAWTGGGPAFF
TRBJ2-5	.	.	TRBV5-3	TGTGCCAGAAGCTCGACTAGAGGAGGAGAGACCCAGTACTTC	CARSSTRGGETQYF
TRBJ2-3	.	.	TRBV20-1	TGCAGTGCCGCAATTTTAGATACGCAGTATTTT	CSAAILDTQYF
TRBJ1-1	.	.	TRBV18	TGTGCCAGCTCACCACCGGGGTCAGGGTGGCTCACTGAAGCTTTCTTT	CASSPPGSGWLTEAFF
TRBJ1-3	.	.	TRBV7-2	TGTGCCAGCAGCTTAACAAAGACTGGAAACACCATATATTTT	CASSLTKTGNTIYF
TRBJ1-2	.	.	TRBV7-2	TGTGCCAGCAGCTTAGATGTAAATGGCTACACCTTC	CASSLDVNGYTF
TRBJ2-1	.	.	TRBV7-7	TGTGCCAGCAGCCCGGGAGACTACAATGAGCAGTTCTTC	CASSPGDYNEQFF
TRBJ2-5	TRBD1	.	TRBV6-5	TGTGCCAGCAGTTACGGAGGCAGGGGGCGCGGGGAGACCCAGTACTTC	CASSYGGRGRGETQYF
TRBJ2-7	.	.	TRBV4-1	TGCGCCAGCAATAAACAGGCCAACCTTTTATCCTACGAGCAGTACTTC	CASNKQANLLSYEQYF
TRBJ2-1	.	.	TRBV6-6	TGTGCCAGCAGCATCTCACCAGCGGGTCTCTACAATGAGCAGTTCTTC	CASSISPAGLYNEQFF
TRBJ2-3	.	.	TRBV28	TGTGCCAGTAGTTTATGGAGGGAAGGAACAGATACGCAGTATTTT	CASSLWREGTDTQYF
TRBJ2-7	.	.	TRBV28	TGTGCCAGCAGTTTAGAGGGCTACGAGCAGTACTTC	CASSLEGYEQYF
TRBJ2-1	TRBD2	.	TRBV6-5	TGTGCCAGCAGTTCGGGACTAGCGGGAGTCAATGAGCAGTTCTTC	CASSSGLAGVNEQFF
TRBJ1-1	TRBD1	.	TRBV29-1	TGCAGCGTCCTGACAGGGTGGTACACTGAAGCTTTCTTT	CSVLTGWYTEAFF
TRBJ2-3	TRBD2	.	TRBV29-1	TGCAGCGTTCGGGTGGGGACTAGCGCAGATACGCAGTATTTT	CSVRVGTSADTQYF
TRBJ2-7	TRBD1	.	TRBV10-3	TGTGCCATCAGTGAGTCGGCAGCAGGGGGTACCTACGAGCAGTACTTC	CAISESAAGGTYEQYF
TRBJ2-3	.	once	TRBV7-3	TGTGCCAGCAGCCCAGACAAGAGCACAGATACGCAGTATTTT	CASSPDKSTDTQYF
TRBJ2-7	TRBD1	.	TRBV7-2	TGTGCCAGCAGCTTAGAGCAACAGGGGGCCTACGAGCAGTACTTC	CASSLEQQGAYEQYF
TRBJ1-2	.	once	TRBV28	TGTGCCAGCAGTACTAGGACAGTTGGCTACACCTTC	CASSTRTVGYTF
TRBJ2-2	TRBD1	.	TRBV10-3	TGTGCCATCAGTGAGTGGGGACAGGACGGCGGGGAGCTGTTTTTT	CAISEWGQDGGELFF
TRBJ2-3	.	.	TRBV11-2	TGTGCCAGCAGGACACCTTCCGCAGATACGCAGTATTTT	CASRTPSADTQYF
TRBJ2-3	.	.	TRBV28	TGTGCCAGCAGTTTCCGCTACACAGATACGCAGTATTTT	CASSFRYTDTQYF
TRBJ2-1	.	.	TRBV11-1	TGTGCCAGCAGCTTGAGGATGCATGAGCAGTTCTTC	CASSLRMHEQFF
TRBJ1-5	.	once	TRBV10-3	TGTGCCATCAGTGACATCGGAGGGGATCAGCCCCAGCATTTT	CAISDIGGDQPQHF
TRBJ1-3	.	.	TRBV5-1	TGCGCCAGCAGCTTGGCCGGGGGGCGCTTTGGAAACACCATATATTTT	CASSLAGGRFGNTIYF
TRBJ2-2	.	.	TRBV15	TGTGCCACCAGCCGCCCGAGGAGCGCGAACACCGGGGAGCTGTTTTTT	CATSRPRSANTGELFF
TRBJ2-7	TRBD1	few	TRBV10-1	TGCGCCAGCAGTGAAAGCAGGGGGCAATACGAGCAGTACTTC	CASSESRGQYEQYF
TRBJ2-2	.	.	TRBV7-9	TGTGCCAGCAGCTTAACTCCAGTATCCGGGGAGCTGTTTTTT	CASSLTPVSGELFF
TRBJ1-4	TRBD1	.	TRBV11-2	TGTGCCACGAAACTGGACAGGGGTAATGAAAAACTGTTTTTT	CATKLDRGNEKLFF
TRBJ2-2	.	.	TRBV9	TGTGCCAGCAGCGTCTACGGGGGTATCACCGGGGAGCTGTTTTTT	CASSVYGGITGELFF
TRBJ1-3	TRBD1	few	TRBV4-3	TGCGCCAGCAGCCAATCCGGGACAGGTGGAAACACCATATATTTT	CASSQSGTGGNTIYF
TRBJ2-1	TRBD2	.	TRBV7-9	TGTGCCAGCACCCCGCTAGCGGGAGTGAACAATGAGCAGTTCTTC	CASTPLAGVNNEQFF
TRBJ2-3	TRBD1	.	TRBV6-5	TGTGCCAGCAGTTACTTTAGCAGGGGGACAGATACGCAGTATTTT	CASSYFSRGTDTQYF
TRBJ1-1	.	.	TRBV15	TGTGCCACCAGCAGTGGGTCCACTGAAGCTTTCTTT	CATSSGSTEAFF
TRBJ2-1	TRBD1	.	TRBV29-1	TGCAGCGTTGAAGACAGGGGGCTGGATGAGCAGTTCTTC	CSVEDRGLDEQFF
TRBJ1-2	.	.	TRBV7-9	TGTGCCAGCAGCCCAGTAGGGACCGCACTCGCTAACTATGGCTACACCTTC	CASSPVGTALANYGYTF
TRBJ1-2	TRBD1	.	TRBV28	TGTGCCAGCAGGCGACAGGGGGCTTACTATGGCTACACCTTC	CASRRQGAYYGYTF
TRBJ2-2	TRBD2	.	TRBV7-9	TGTGCCATCCTTAGGGAGGGGAGAGACACCGGGGAGCTGTTTTTT	CAILREGRDTGELFF